The clone carrying this T cell receptor beta chain came up many times. The data derive from a study of T cells in Graves' hyperthyroidism and ophthalmopathy. It was RNA transcripts that yielded the amplified TCR beta CDR3 regions. Carried out on the TCR CDR3, a first-round RT-PCR used the HTBI primer set. MiXCR was run by TCRdb on the multiplex PCR reads, yielding one entry per CDR3 protein. The sample has about 98,000 distinct CDR3 sequences; roughly 40% are singletons. Sample: peripheral blood or thyroid tissue (not recorded which). This clonotype originated in a woman in her twenties or thirties with Graves' hyperthyroidism.

CDR3 amino acids: CASSKGEGSVYEQYF. The CDR3 coding sequence is TGTGCCAGCAGCAAAGGGGAGGGTTCAGTCTACGAGCAGTACTTC. This sequence joins TRBV7-9 and TRBJ2-7; TRBD2 matches 7 bases. V was clipped by 5 bases and J by 3 bases; unmatched bases: 10. The CDR3 consists of 15 residues. Germline V gene lookup returns CDR1 SEHNR and CDR2 FQNEAQ (reference sequence). The variable domain in full, with the rest retrieved from reference TRBV7-9 and TRBJ2-7, is DTGVSQNPRHKITKRGQNVTFRCDPISEHNRLYWYRQTLGQGPEFLTYFQNEAQLEKSRLLSDRFSAERPKGSFSTLEIQRTEQGDSAMYLCASSKGEGSVYEQYFGPGTRLTVT.